The rows below give T cell receptor beta chains drawn from one sample of a study of cytotoxic CD8 clonotypes in ibrutinib-treated CLL. The data were produced by immunoSEQ multiplex PCR, yet TCRdb's version contains in-frame clones alone and is incomplete. The data contain approximately 320,000 clones, about 64% of them singletons. The starting material was PBMCs, obtained after 36 months of ibrutinib treatment. These receptors all stem from a human donor with chronic lymphocytic leukemia. CDR3s include the opening cysteine and the closing phenylalanine or tryptophan. D genes are given only for firm matches. Clone size is stated in some rows and not others, as once, few, many or a class when expanded.

TGTGCCAGCAGCTTGGGGCTAGATTCTTACGAGCAGTACTTC,CASSLGLDSYEQYF,TRBV5-6,TRBJ2-7,-,-
TGTGCCAGCAGCTCTACGGATCAGCCCCAGCATTTT,CASSSTDQPQHF,TRBV7-8,TRBJ1-5,-,-
TGTGCCAGCTCACCACGGGACAGGGACCCCCAGCATTTT,CASSPRDRDPQHF,TRBV18,TRBJ1-5,TRBD1,-
TGTGCCAGCAGCCGGACAGGGGGCGGGCAGCCCCAGCATTTT,CASSRTGGGQPQHF,TRBV6-5,TRBJ1-5,TRBD1,-
TGCGCCAGCACTATTACTGGGGTATTCTATGGCTACACCTTC,CASTITGVFYGYTF,TRBV5-1,TRBJ1-2,-,-
TGTGCCAGCAGCGTAGCTGGTCGGGAACGGGGAGAGACCCAGTACTTC,CASSVAGRERGETQYF,TRBV9,TRBJ2-5,-,once
TGTGCCAGCAGATCCTGGGGACAGGGGGCTAGGACGCAGTATTTT,CASRSWGQGARTQYF,TRBV13,TRBJ2-3,TRBD1,few
TGTGCCAGCAGTTTCAGGGGCTGGGAAAAACTGTTTTTT,CASSFRGWEKLFF,TRBV28,TRBJ1-4,-,-
TGTGCCAGCAGCCCGACTACTAACAGGGGCTACGAGCAGTACTTC,CASSPTTNRGYEQYF,TRBV7-8,TRBJ2-7,TRBD1,-
TGTGCCAGCAGCTTGGCAGGGGACAGGGGTTATGGCTACACCTTC,CASSLAGDRGYGYTF,TRBV7-9,TRBJ1-2,TRBD1,-
TGTGCCACCAGCACGCTTTCGGGAAGCTCCTACGAGCAGTACTTC,CATSTLSGSSYEQYF,TRBV15,TRBJ2-7,-,-
TGCAGCGACCGGGATGAAGCTTTCTTT,CSDRDEAFF,TRBV29-1,TRBJ1-1,-,-
TGCGCCAGCAGCCCGACAGGGGGCTATGAAAAACTGTTTTTT,CASSPTGGYEKLFF,TRBV4-3,TRBJ1-4,TRBD1,-
TGTGCCAGCAGCGTCTACAGGGGGCTCTCTGGGGCCAACGTCCTGACTTTC,CASSVYRGLSGANVLTF,TRBV11-2,TRBJ2-6,TRBD1,-
TGTGCCAGCACGACAGGGCCACCCGGGGAGCTGTTTTTT,CASTTGPPGELFF,TRBV21-1,TRBJ2-2,-,-
TGCAGCGGCGTTGCAGGGAACTATGGCTACACCTTC,CSGVAGNYGYTF,TRBV29-1,TRBJ1-2,-,-
TGTGCCAGCAGTTACTTGTCAGGGAACACTGAAGCTTTCTTT,CASSYLSGNTEAFF,TRBV6-5,TRBJ1-1,-,-
TGTGCCAGTAGTCCACGACAGGGGAGACTGAACACTGAAGCTTTCTTT,CASSPRQGRLNTEAFF,TRBV19,TRBJ1-1,TRBD1,-
TGCGCCAGCAGCCAAGTTCCGAGTTACACCGGGGAGCTGTTTTTT,CASSQVPSYTGELFF,TRBV4-3,TRBJ2-2,-,-
TGTGCCAGCAGTTTCCAGGCCGGGGGCACCGGGGAGCTGTTTTTT,CASSFQAGGTGELFF,TRBV28,TRBJ2-2,-,-
TGTGCCAGCAGCCTGACTAGCGGGAGGCACGAGCAGTACTTC,CASSLTSGRHEQYF,TRBV2,TRBJ2-7,TRBD2,-
TGTGCCAGCACTCGCCTGGGGTACAATGAGCAGTTCTTC,CASTRLGYNEQFF,TRBV27,TRBJ2-1,-,-
TGTGCCAGCAGCTTGGGACAGGGGAGGATCTACGAGCAGTACTTC,CASSLGQGRIYEQYF,TRBV7-3,TRBJ2-7,TRBD1,-
TGTGCCAGCAGCTTAGGCAGGGATTATACGCAGTATTTT,CASSLGRDYTQYF,TRBV7-2,TRBJ2-3,-,-
TGCGCCAGCAGCCGACTAGCTTGGAGGCCAGATACGCAGTATTTT,CASSRLAWRPDTQYF,TRBV4-1,TRBJ2-3,TRBD2,few
TGTGCCAGCAGCTTAGTTTGGGACACCACCGGGGAGCTGTTTTTT,CASSLVWDTTGELFF,TRBV11-2,TRBJ2-2,-,-
TGTGCCAGCAGCGTCACAGTAACGGACACGGGGATCTATGGCTACACCTTC,CASSVTVTDTGIYGYTF,TRBV9,TRBJ1-2,-,-
TGTGCCAGCAGCCCCCGGGACTTAGGTACGCAGTATTTT,CASSPRDLGTQYF,TRBV27,TRBJ2-3,-,few
TGTGCCAGTAGGAGACAGGGAGTCTATGGCTACACCTTC,CASRRQGVYGYTF,TRBV19,TRBJ1-2,TRBD1,few
TGTGCCAGCAGCAATACAGGCCGCTACGAGCAGTACTTC,CASSNTGRYEQYF,TRBV7-9,TRBJ2-7,-,-
TGCGCCAGCAGCCTTTGGACAGGGAATGCTGAAGCTTTCTTT,CASSLWTGNAEAFF,TRBV5-1,TRBJ1-1,TRBD1,few
TGCGCCAGCAGCCAAGAGCCCGCAGGTCGGAACTATGGCTACACCTTC,CASSQEPAGRNYGYTF,TRBV4-1,TRBJ1-2,-,-
TGTGCCAGCCGATTGAGGAGGGAGTGGCCCCAGTACTTC,CASRLRREWPQYF,TRBV7-8,TRBJ2-5,-,-
TGTGCCAGCAGCTTAGAGCCGCCCTTTAGCGACGTGGGCAATGAGCAGTTCTTC,CASSLEPPFSDVGNEQFF,TRBV7-8,TRBJ2-1,-,-
TGTGCCATAAACTCCGGGACAGGGCCCTACGAGCAGTACTTC,CAINSGTGPYEQYF,TRBV10-3,TRBJ2-7,TRBD1,-
TGTGCCAGTACCCCAGGTGTCGGGGGCTACACCTTC,CASTPGVGGYTF,TRBV19,TRBJ1-2,-,-
TGTGCCAGCAGCGACGACAGGGGGGACGACGAGCAGTACTTC,CASSDDRGDDEQYF,TRBV11-3,TRBJ2-7,TRBD1,-
TGTGCCATCAGTGAAGAGGTTATGCTTACCTACGAGCAGTACTTC,CAISEEVMLTYEQYF,TRBV10-3,TRBJ2-7,-,-
TGCGCCAGCAGTCAAGGGACAGGACACTTTCTTTCCGAGCAGTACTTC,CASSQGTGHFLSEQYF,TRBV5-1,TRBJ2-7,TRBD1,once
TGTGCCAGCGGATACGCATGGGGGAACAATCAGCCCCAGCATTTT,CASGYAWGNNQPQHF,TRBV7-2,TRBJ1-5,-,-
TGTGCCAGCAGTTATCCAGGTTCCCCCTCCTACGAGCAGTACTTC,CASSYPGSPSYEQYF,TRBV6-5,TRBJ2-7,-,-
TGCAGCGTTAGGCCGGGACTAGCGCGATACAATGAGCAGTTCTTC,CSVRPGLARYNEQFF,TRBV29-1,TRBJ2-1,TRBD2,-
TGCGCCAGCAGTGACGGGGGCAGGGGGCTTCAAGAGACCCAGTACTTC,CASSDGGRGLQETQYF,TRBV10-2,TRBJ2-5,TRBD1,-
TGCGCCAGCAGCCAGGGGACCGGGGAGCTGTTTTTT,CASSQGTGELFF,TRBV5-1,TRBJ2-2,-,once
TGTGCCAGCAGCTTATATGCAGGCACAGATACGCAGTATTTT,CASSLYAGTDTQYF,TRBV11-3,TRBJ2-3,-,-
TGTGCCAGCAGTGTAGGCTATGGCTACACCTTC,CASSVGYGYTF,TRBV25-1,TRBJ1-2,-,few
TGTGCCAGCACGGGAAAATACGAGCAGTACTTC,CASTGKYEQYF,TRBV6-6,TRBJ2-7,-,-
TGTGCCAGCAGCGTTGGCCGTGGTCCAATTTCCTCCTACGAGCAGTACTTC,CASSVGRGPISSYEQYF,TRBV13,TRBJ2-7,-,few
TGTGCCATCAGTGGGAGTCCGGATGAGCAGTTCTTC,CAISGSPDEQFF,TRBV10-3,TRBJ2-1,-,-